These 20 T cell receptor beta chains share one sample of origin, sequenced in a study of blood T cell repertoires in COVID-19. Clones were sequenced by immunoSEQ multiplex PCR, and TCRdb holds only the in-frame ones, with some missing. The sample shows 100,000 to 150,000 clones, more than 75% of them seen only once. Specimen: peripheral blood. Receptors were obtained from a man aged 55 to 70 with acute or convalescent COVID-19.

V usage is TRBV19 and J usage is TRBJ1-2; D remains unclear. Germline V lookup: CDR1 LNHDA, CDR2 SQIVND (reference sequence). Trimming removed 7 bases from V and 1 base from J, with 16 bases in between. The CDR3 is made up of 15 amino acids. The CDR3 region is CASNGAPEGNYGYTF. The CDR3 bases are TGTGCCAGTAATGGCGCCCCGGAGGGTAACTATGGCTACACCTTC.

In its sample, this clone was seen a few times. The chain joins TRBV9 to TRBJ1-5; possibly TRBD1 for D (5 bases). This CDR3 region has 14 residues. Per germline, CDR1 SGDLS and CDR2 YYNGEE. V was shortened by 0 bases and J by 5 bases, with 9 bases between the two germline ends. The CDR3 loop is CASSVGAGHQPQHF. CDR3 nucleotide sequence: TGTGCCAGCAGCGTAGGGGCAGGGCATCAGCCCCAGCATTTT. The variable domain in full, with the rest retrieved from reference TRBV9 and TRBJ1-5, is DSGVTQTPKHLITATGQRVTLRCSPRSGDLSVYWYQQSLDQGLQFLIQYYNGEERAKGNILERFSAQQFPDLHSELNLSSLELGDSALYFCASSVGAGHQPQHFGDGTRLSIL.

V and J are TRBV6-2 or TRBV6-3 and TRBJ1-2; TRBD1 aligns across 7 bases. J was trimmed by 9 bases and V by 6 bases; bases with no gene match: 7. Germline CDR1 is MNHEY and CDR2 is SVGEGT. The CDR3 consists of 12 residues. The chain's CDR3 is CASSGTERRYTF. The DNA of the CDR3 is TGTGCCAGCAGCGGGACAGAAAGACGCTACACCTTC.

The rearrangement joins TRBV7-8 to TRBJ2-1, with TRBD2 matching 13 bases. Trimming removed 5 bases from V and 5 bases from J; junction bases left unmatched: 9. The germline gives CDR1 SGHVS, CDR2 FQNEAQ. The CDR3 length is 17 residues. The chain's CDR3 is CASSVRTSGGEDNEQFF. Written as DNA, the CDR3 is TGTGCCAGCAGCGTGCGGACTAGCGGGGGAGAGGACAATGAGCAGTTCTTC.

In its sample, this clone was seen once. The chain has TRBV5-1 and TRBJ2-3; 8 bases are shared with TRBD1. The CDR3 consists of 15 residues. CDR1 SGHRS and CDR2 YFSETQ come from the germline V gene. The trim removed 3 bases at V and 3 bases at J, leaving 6 bases unmatched. Here the CDR3 DNA reads TGCGCCAGCAGCTCCGGACAGGGAGTAACAGATACGCAGTATTTT. Residues: CASSSGQGVTDTQYF.

This clone was detected once. Different DNA sequences within this sample yield the same CDR3. V gene TRBV27 combines with J gene TRBJ1-2; 7 nucleotides line up with TRBD1. Germline CDR1 is MNHEY and CDR2 is SMNVEV (reference sequence). The CDR3 sequence is 19 residues long. V was pared by 5 bases and J by 0 bases, with 18 bases of the junction left unmatched. The chain's CDR3 is CASSQLTGPTGRTNYGYTF. The CDR3 DNA follows: TGTGCCAGCAGTCAACTCACCGGACCGACAGGGAGAACTAACTATGGCTACACCTTC.

The rearrangement uses TRBV13 and TRBJ1-2; D perhaps matches TRBD1 (5 bases). Germline V gene data show CDR1 as PRHDT and CDR2 as FYEKMQ (reference sequence). This CDR3 region has 12 residues. Trimming removed 2 bases from V and 6 bases from J, with 7 bases in between. In DNA form, the CDR3 reads TGTGCCAGCAGCTTAAGGGGTAATGGCTACACCTTC. This codes for CASSLRGNGYTF.

The rearrangement links TRBV7-8 to TRBJ2-7; a weak D match, TRBD2 (5 bases). Looked up from germline, CDR1 is SGHVS and CDR2 is FQNEAQ. V was shortened by 1 base and J by 1 base, with 17 bases between the two germline ends. The CDR3 length is 17 residues. The chain's CDR3 is CASSLGAGADQSYEQYF. The CDR3 coding sequence is TGTGCCAGCAGCTTAGGGGCGGGCGCTGATCAGTCCTACGAGCAGTACTTC. The variable domain in full, with the rest retrieved from reference TRBV7-8 and TRBJ2-7, is GAGVSQSPRYKVAKRGQDVALRCDPISGHVSLFWYQQALGQGPEFLTYFQNEAQLDKSGLPSDRFFAERPEGSVSTLKIQRTQQEDSAVYLCASSLGAGADQSYEQYFGPGTRLTVT.

This clone was picked up one time. The chain recombines TRBV5-4 with TRBJ2-7; 9 nucleotides align to TRBD1. The CDR3 is 15 residues long. Germline lookup yields CDR1 SGHNT and CDR2 YYREEE (reference sequence). Trimming took 4 bases from V and 3 from J; bases not matched to a gene: 8. CDR3 residues: CASSPTRGQGYEQYF. The CDR3 DNA follows: TGTGCCAGCAGCCCCACTCGGGGACAGGGCTACGAGCAGTACTTC.

This CDR3 reads CASSFTGKETQYF. DNA of the CDR3: TGTGCCAGCAGCTTTACAGGGAAAGAGACCCAGTACTTC. The chain combines TRBV5-6 with TRBJ2-5, with D perhaps TRBD1 (6 bases). The germline V gene encodes CDR1 SGHDT and CDR2 YYEEEE. V was pared by 2 bases and J by 3 bases, with 8 bases between. This CDR3 region has 13 residues.

The chain carries TRBV12-5 and TRBJ2-1, with 8 bases fitting TRBD2. The length of the CDR3 is 16 residues. Germline loops: CDR1 LGHNT, CDR2 FRNRAP. V dropped 5 bases and J dropped 8; count of bases not matched to a gene: 14. In DNA, the CDR3 is TGTGCTAGTGGTATACCGCTGGGCCAAGCGGGGGATGAGCAGTTCTTC. Translated, it gives CASGIPLGQAGDEQFF. Filled out from reference TRBV12-5 and TRBJ2-1, the complete variable domain reads DARVTQTPRHKVTEMGQEVTMRCQPILGHNTVFWYRQTMMQGLELLAYFRNRAPLDDSGMPKDRFSAEMPDATLATLKIQPSEPRDSAVYFCASGIPLGQAGDEQFFGPGTRLTVL.

This clone was seen more than once but under ten times. CDR3 region: CASSLGDRGAFF. The DNA of the CDR3 is TGTGCCAGCAGTTTGGGGGACAGGGGTGCTTTCTTT. This rearrangement joins TRBV12-3 or TRBV12-4 to TRBJ1-1, with 10 bases fitting TRBD1. The ends lost 3 bases at V and 11 bases at J; junction bases unmatched: 3. This CDR3 contains 12 residues.

This chain joins TRBV28 and TRBJ1-6, with 8 bases fitting TRBD1. The CDR3 is 16 residues long. Germline V lookup: CDR1 MDHEN, CDR2 SYDVKM. V dropped 5 bases and J dropped 10; count of bases not matched to a gene: 13. The CDR3 loop is CASSNMGGTGTSPLHF. CDR3 nucleotide sequence: TGTGCCAGCAGTAATATGGGCGGGACAGGTACATCACCCCTCCACTTT.

As DNA, the CDR3 is TGTGCCAGCAGCTTAATGGGGACACCGGGTGGCTACACCTTC. Its protein product is CASSLMGTPGGYTF. V gene TRBV7-3 combines with J gene TRBJ1-2; D perhaps matches TRBD1 (6 bases). The CDR3 runs 14 residues. Trimming took 1 base from V and 7 from J, leaving 13 bases between them. Germline V gene sequence: CDR1 SGHTA, CDR2 FQGTGA.

The chain couples TRBV7-9 to TRBJ2-5; 10 nucleotides line up with TRBD2. Germline V CDR1 and CDR2: SEHNR, FQNEAQ (reference sequence). V lost 5 bases to trimming and J lost 5 bases; unmatched junction nucleotides: 8. The CDR3 has 15 amino acids. CDR3 residues: CASSATSGARETQYF. Written as DNA, the CDR3 is TGTGCCAGCAGCGCCACTAGCGGGGCTCGGGAGACCCAGTACTTC.

V and J are TRBV6-2 or TRBV6-3 and TRBJ2-7; D unresolved. Trimming took 5 bases from V and 1 from J, leaving 9 bases between them. In germline, CDR1 is MNHEY, CDR2 SVGEGT. The CDR3 has 13 amino acids. The CDR3 sequence: CASSTLKSYEQYF. Here the CDR3 DNA reads TGTGCCAGCAGTACTCTTAAATCCTACGAGCAGTACTTC.

This chain uses TRBV15 with TRBJ2-7, with TRBD1 matching 9 bases. The ends lost 3 bases at V and 2 bases at J; junction bases unmatched: 5. Germline V gene sequence: CDR1 LNHNV, CDR2 YYDKDF (reference sequence). The CDR3 contains 15 residues. CDR3 nucleotides: TGTGCCACCAGCAGGGGTAGGACAGGGGCCTACGAGCAGTACTTC. This encodes CATSRGRTGAYEQYF.

The chain is built from TRBV7-9 and TRBJ1-2, with TRBD1 matching 7 bases. J was trimmed by 6 bases and V by 3 bases; bases with no gene match: 10. Germline V gene lookup returns CDR1 SEHNR and CDR2 FQNEAQ (reference sequence). The CDR3 runs 15 residues. The CDR3 is CASSLAISGGHGYTF. The CDR3 region has the DNA TGTGCCAGCAGCTTGGCAATATCAGGGGGGCATGGCTACACCTTC.

V and J are TRBV5-1 and TRBJ2-1; 10 bases align to TRBD2. The CDR3 is made up of 16 amino acids. Per germline, CDR1 SGHRS and CDR2 YFSETQ. J gave up 7 bases and V 4 bases, and 11 bases lay outside the gene matches. This CDR3 reads CASSQDPGLATNEQFF. The CDR3 region has the DNA TGCGCCAGCAGCCAAGACCCGGGACTAGCGACGAATGAGCAGTTCTTC.

The V and J genes are TRBV25-1 and TRBJ2-5; 13 nucleotides line up with TRBD2. CDR1 is MGHDK, CDR2 SYGVNS, per germline. Trimming at V came to 8 bases and at J to 5 bases, leaving 8 bases not matched to a gene. The CDR3 extends over 15 amino acids. The CDR3, as DNA: TGTGCCAGCGGCGGACTAGCGGGAGTATGGGAGACCCAGTACTTC. Translating gives CASGGLAGVWETQYF.